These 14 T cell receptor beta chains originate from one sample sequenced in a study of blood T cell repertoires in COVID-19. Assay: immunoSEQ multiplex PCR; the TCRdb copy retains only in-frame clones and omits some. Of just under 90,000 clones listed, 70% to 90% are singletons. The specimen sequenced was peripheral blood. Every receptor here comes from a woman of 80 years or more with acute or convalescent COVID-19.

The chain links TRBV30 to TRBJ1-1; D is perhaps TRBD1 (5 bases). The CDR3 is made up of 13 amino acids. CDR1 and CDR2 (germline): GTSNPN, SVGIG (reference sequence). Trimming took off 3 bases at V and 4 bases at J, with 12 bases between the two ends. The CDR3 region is CAWRTGGFTEAFF. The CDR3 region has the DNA TGTGCCTGGAGAACAGGAGGGTTCACTGAAGCTTTCTTT.

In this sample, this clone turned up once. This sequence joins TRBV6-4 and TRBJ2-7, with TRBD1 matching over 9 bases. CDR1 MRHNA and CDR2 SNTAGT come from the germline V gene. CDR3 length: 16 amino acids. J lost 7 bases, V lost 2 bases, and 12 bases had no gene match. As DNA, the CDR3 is TGTGCCAGCAGTGACACAGCTCCGGGACAGGGTGAAGAGCAGTACTTC. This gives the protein CASSDTAPGQGEEQYF.

In nucleotides, the CDR3 is TGCGCCAGCAGTCACAAATGGCCCCTTGACAGGGTCAACACCGGGGAGCTGTTTTTT. Translating it yields CASSHKWPLDRVNTGELFF. The rearrangement joins TRBV23-1 to TRBJ2-2; 7 bases line up with TRBD1. TRBV23-1 carries the ORF label, with uncertain function. This CDR3 has 19 amino acids. Trimming at V came to 3 bases and at J to 2 bases, leaving 15 bases not matched to a gene.

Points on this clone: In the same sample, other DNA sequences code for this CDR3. As DNA, the CDR3 is TGTGCCAGCAGAAGGGACAGCTACGAGCAGTACTTC. It translates to CASRRDSYEQYF. The rearrangement links TRBV28 to TRBJ2-7; 7 nucleotides align to TRBD1. The CDR3 is 12 amino acids. Trimming removed 6 bases from V and 3 bases from J; junction bases left unmatched: 2. Looked up from germline, CDR1 is MDHEN and CDR2 is SYDVKM.

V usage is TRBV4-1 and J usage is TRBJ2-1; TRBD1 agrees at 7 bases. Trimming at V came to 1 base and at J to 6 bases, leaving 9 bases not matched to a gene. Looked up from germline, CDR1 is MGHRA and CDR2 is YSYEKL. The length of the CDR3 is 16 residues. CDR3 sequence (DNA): TGCGCCAGCAGCCAAGTAGTCACAGGGGTGGGCAATGAGCAGTTCTTC. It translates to CASSQVVTGVGNEQFF.

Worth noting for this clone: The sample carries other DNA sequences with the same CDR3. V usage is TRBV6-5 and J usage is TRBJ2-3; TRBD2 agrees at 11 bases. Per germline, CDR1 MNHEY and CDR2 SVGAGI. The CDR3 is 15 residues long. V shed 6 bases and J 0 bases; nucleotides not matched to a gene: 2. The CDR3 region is CASRLAGGSTDTQYF. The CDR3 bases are TGTGCCAGCAGATTAGCGGGAGGGAGCACAGATACGCAGTATTTT.

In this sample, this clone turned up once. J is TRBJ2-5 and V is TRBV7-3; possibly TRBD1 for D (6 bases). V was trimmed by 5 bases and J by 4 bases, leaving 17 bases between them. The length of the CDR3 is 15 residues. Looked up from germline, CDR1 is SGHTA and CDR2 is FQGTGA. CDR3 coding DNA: TGTGCCAGCAGCCTCCAAAGCACCAGGGGAGAGACCCAGTACTTC. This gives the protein CASSLQSTRGETQYF.

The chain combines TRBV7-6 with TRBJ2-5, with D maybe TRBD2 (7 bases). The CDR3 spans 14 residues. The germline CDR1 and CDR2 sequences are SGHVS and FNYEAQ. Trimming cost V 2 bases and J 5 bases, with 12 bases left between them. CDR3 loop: CASSLIRGAETQYF. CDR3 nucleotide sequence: TGTGCCAGCAGCTTAATTCGGGGGGCGGAGACCCAGTACTTC.

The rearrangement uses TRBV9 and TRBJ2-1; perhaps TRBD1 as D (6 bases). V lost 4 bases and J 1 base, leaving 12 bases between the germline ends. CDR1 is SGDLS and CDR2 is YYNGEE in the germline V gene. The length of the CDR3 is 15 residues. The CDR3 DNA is TGTGCCAGCAGCCCCCGGGACAAATCCTACAATGAGCAGTTCTTC. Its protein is CASSPRDKSYNEQFF.

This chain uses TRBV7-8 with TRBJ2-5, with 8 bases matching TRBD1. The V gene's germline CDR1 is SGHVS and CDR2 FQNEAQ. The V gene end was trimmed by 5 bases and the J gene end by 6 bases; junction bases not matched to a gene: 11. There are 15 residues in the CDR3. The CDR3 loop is CASSDGTGVLQTQYF. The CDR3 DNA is TGTGCCAGCAGCGACGGGACAGGAGTACTGCAGACCCAGTACTTC.

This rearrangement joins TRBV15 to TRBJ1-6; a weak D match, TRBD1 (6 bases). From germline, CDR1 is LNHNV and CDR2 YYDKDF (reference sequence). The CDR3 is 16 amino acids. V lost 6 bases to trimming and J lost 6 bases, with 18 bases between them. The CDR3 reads CATSIPSDRFNSPLHF. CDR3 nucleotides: TGTGCCACCAGTATCCCCTCTGACAGGTTTAATTCACCCCTCCACTTT.

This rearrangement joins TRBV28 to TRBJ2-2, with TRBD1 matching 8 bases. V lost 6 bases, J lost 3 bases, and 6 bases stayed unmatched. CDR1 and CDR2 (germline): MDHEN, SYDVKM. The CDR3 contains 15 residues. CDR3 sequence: CASRWTGWDTGELFF. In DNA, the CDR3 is TGTGCCAGCAGGTGGACAGGGTGGGACACCGGGGAGCTGTTTTTT.

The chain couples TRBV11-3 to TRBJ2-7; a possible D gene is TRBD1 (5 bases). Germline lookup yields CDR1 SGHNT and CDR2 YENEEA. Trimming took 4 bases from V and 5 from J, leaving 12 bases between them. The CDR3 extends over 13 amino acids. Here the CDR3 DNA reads TGTGCCAGCAGCTCGGCAGGGCTAAACGAGCAGTACTTC. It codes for CASSSAGLNEQYF.

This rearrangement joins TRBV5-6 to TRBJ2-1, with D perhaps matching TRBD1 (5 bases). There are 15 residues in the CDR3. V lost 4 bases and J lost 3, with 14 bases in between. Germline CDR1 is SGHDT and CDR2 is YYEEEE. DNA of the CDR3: TGTGCCAGCAGCGAACAGGAGTCTTTCTACAATGAGCAGTTCTTC. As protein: CASSEQESFYNEQFF. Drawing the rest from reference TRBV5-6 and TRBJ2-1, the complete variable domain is DAGVTQSPTHLIKTRGQQVTLRCSPKSGHDTVSWYQQALGQGPQFIFQYYEEEERQRGNFPDRFSGHQFPNYSSELNVNALLLGDSALYLCASSEQESFYNEQFFGPGTRLTVL.